A selection of T cell receptor beta chains follows, all from one sample in a study of PD-L1 blockade in urothelial cancer. Sequencing used immunoSEQ multiplex PCR; TCRdb keeps in-frame clones, though not all of them. The table has about 63,000 clones, more than 80% seen once. This specimen consisted of PBMCs, obtained around atezolizumab (anti-PD-L1) treatment. The origin of the receptors is a man aged 65-85 years with urothelial cancer. Each CDR3 is given without its conserved first and last residue. Each record gives: V gene, CDR3 protein.

>TRBV2
ASSPDPGTGGDGYT
>TRBV2
ASRRLWEGASGNTIY
>TRBV11-2
ASSPGGLAGYEQF
>TRBV2
ASSLKNQGLETQY
>TRBV29-1
SVEDYASGRLTDTQY
>TRBV2
ASSARPTGGGYEKLF
>TRBV27
ASSTRATGWQF
>TRBV5-4
ASSYPDQPQH
>TRBV27
ASSAGRFGPLH
>TRBV19
ASSSRPCEKLF
>TRBV19
ASSWGTGGSETQY
>TRBV5-1
ASSLTGTAGYT
>TRBV5-1
ASSKLAESTDTQY
>TRBV9
ASSVEASSSYEQY
>TRBV10-1
ASSRDRGSPLH
>TRBV10-3
AIQEGARNGYT